The rows below give T cell receptor beta chains drawn from one sample of a study of cytomegalovirus exposure and HLA in healthy donors. Assay used: immunoSEQ multiplex PCR; TCRdb lists only in-frame clones, some missing. The sample contains 150,000 to 200,000 clones, roughly 80% of which appear only once. The sequencing sample was made of PBMCs. The receptors originated from a woman between 40 and 50 years old in good health and CMV-seropositive. CDR3s include the opening cysteine and the closing phenylalanine or tryptophan. The order of the fields is V gene, J gene, CDR3 protein.

>TRBV28|TRBJ1-5
CASSEPGQGPNQPQHF
>TRBV19|TRBJ1-5
CASSIRTGRQPQHF
>TRBV6-6|TRBJ1-1
CASSAGTGHMNTEAFF
>TRBV6-1|TRBJ1-3
CASRRGGGNTIYF
>TRBV18|TRBJ2-2
CASSPWATNTGELFF
>TRBV19|TRBJ1-5
CASNSDRAQPQHF
>TRBV18|TRBJ2-5
CASSRTRTQYQETQYF
>TRBV4-1|TRBJ2-7
CASSQVGKSYEQYF
>TRBV4-1|TRBJ2-1
CASSQGSVALRTNEQFF
>TRBV9|TRBJ2-3
CASSVLSGRGTDTQYF
>TRBV2|TRBJ2-4
CASSGEGGGPKNIQYF
>TRBV2|TRBJ2-7
CASSEVGVTAISYEQYF
>TRBV25-1|TRBJ1-1
CASSRGTVEAFF
>TRBV6-5|TRBJ2-2
CASSYSQGELFF
>TRBV5-1|TRBJ2-3
CASSLGLAESTDTQYF
>TRBV5-1|TRBJ2-1
CASSRGLAGGQFF
>TRBV9|TRBJ2-1
CASSVGGRAIPGNEQFF
>TRBV7-2|TRBJ2-3
CASSSQGGTGGPDTQYF
>TRBV28|TRBJ1-2
CASTSGHDYGYTF
>TRBV25-1|TRBJ1-1
CASSDHGTGRTEAFF
>TRBV10-2|TRBJ2-1
CASRRGSYNEQFF
>TRBV6-1|TRBJ1-1
CASRATGVNTEAFF
>TRBV5-1|NA
CASTPRLAGETYEQYF
>TRBV7-3|TRBJ2-3
CASSLIGAGTDTQYF
>TRBV7-9|TRBJ1-1
CASSPLWTGADTEAFF
>TRBV7-2|TRBJ2-7
CASSAHGTGTYEQYF
>TRBV11-2|TRBJ1-5
CASSSMNSNQPQHF
>TRBV28|TRBJ1-1
CASSQDSNTEAFF
>TRBV5-1|TRBJ2-3
CASSLALAGGPDTQYF
>TRBV5-1|TRBJ1-2
CASSRRTGGENYGYTF
>TRBV5-1|TRBJ2-1
CASSLDLAWVGDEQFF
>TRBV11-3|TRBJ2-3
CASSPGASTDTQYF
>TRBV6-5|TRBJ2-5
CASSYEGLAGAETQYF
>TRBV7-2|TRBJ2-2
CASSLLRTGELFF
>TRBV7-2|TRBJ2-1
CASSLASRQNNEQFF
>TRBV11-3|TRBJ2-3
CASSLGGTETDTQYF
>TRBV19|TRBJ2-7
CASSFDRGGSYEQYF
>TRBV28|TRBJ2-3
CASSWGLAVNTDTQYF
>TRBV30|TRBJ2-5
CAWSVRQQTGQYF
>TRBV30|TRBJ1-1
CAWNRGETEAFF